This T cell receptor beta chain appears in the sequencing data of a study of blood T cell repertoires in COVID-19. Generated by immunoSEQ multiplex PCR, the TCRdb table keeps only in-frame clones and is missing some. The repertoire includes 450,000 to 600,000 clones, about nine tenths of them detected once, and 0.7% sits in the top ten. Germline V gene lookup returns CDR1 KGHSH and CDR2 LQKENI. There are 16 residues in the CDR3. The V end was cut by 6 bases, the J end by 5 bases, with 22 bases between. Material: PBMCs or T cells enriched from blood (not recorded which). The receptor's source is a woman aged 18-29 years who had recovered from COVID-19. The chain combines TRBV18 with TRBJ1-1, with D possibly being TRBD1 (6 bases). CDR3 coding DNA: TGTGCCAGCTCTGCCATGGGGGCCCACCTAAGGACTGAAGCTTTCTTT. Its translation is CASSAMGAHLRTEAFF.